One sample yielded the 13 T cell receptor beta chains listed below, sequenced in a study of blood T cell repertoires in COVID-19. The method was immunoSEQ multiplex PCR; TCRdb's version includes in-frame clones alone and lacks a portion of them. The sample shows under 150,000 clones, roughly 80% of them seen only once. The specimen sequenced was peripheral blood. These receptors came from a man aged 45 to 65 with acute or convalescent COVID-19.

V and J are TRBV5-1 and TRBJ1-5; D remains ambiguous. The germline V and J ends were trimmed by 0 bases and 7 bases, with 11 bases remaining between them. CDR3 length: 14 residues. Germline values: CDR1 SGHRS, CDR2 YFSETQ. CDR3 protein: CASSLGGMGQPQHF. In nucleotides, the CDR3 is TGCGCCAGCAGCTTGGGAGGGATGGGACAGCCCCAGCATTTT. Based on the CDR3 plus reference TRBV5-1 and TRBJ1-5, the full variable domain is KAGVTQTPRYLIKTRGQQVTLSCSPISGHRSVSWYQQTPGQGLQFLFEYFSETQRNKGNFPGRFSGRQFSNSRSEMNVSTLELGDSALYLCASSLGGMGQPQHFGDGTRLSIL.

The chain is built from TRBV7-2 and TRBJ1-4, with unresolved D. CDR1 and CDR2 (germline): SGHTA, FQGNSA. Trimming took 6 bases from V and 9 from J, leaving 14 bases between them. The CDR3 length is 13 residues. This CDR3 is CASSPDSGQKLFF. CDR3 nucleotide sequence: TGTGCCAGCAGTCCAGACTCCGGCCAAAAACTGTTTTTT.

The chain recombines TRBV3-1 (or the pseudogene TRBV3-2) with TRBJ2-7; 7 bases agree with TRBD1. The germline V gene encodes CDR1 LGHDT and CDR2 YNNKEL (reference sequence). The CDR3 is 14 amino acids. With 4 bases clipped from V and 6 bases from J, the junction kept 9 bases outside the gene matches. CDR3 sequence reads: CASSRLEGAGEQYF. The CDR3 DNA sequence: TGTGCCAGCAGCCGTCTTGAGGGGGCAGGCGAGCAGTACTTC.

The chain joins TRBV5-1 to TRBJ1-1; D may be TRBD1 (6 bases). V lost 4 bases to trimming and J lost 4 bases, with 14 bases between them. The length of the CDR3 is 14 residues. Germline V gene data show CDR1 as SGHRS and CDR2 as YFSETQ. This chain's CDR3 is CASSPTGLATEAFF. The CDR3 bases are TGCGCCAGCAGCCCTACAGGGTTGGCCACTGAAGCTTTCTTT.

The chain is built from TRBV19 and TRBJ2-2; 9 nucleotides match TRBD1. Losses at the gene ends were 7 bases for V and 5 bases for J; bases not matched to a gene: 8. Germline V CDR1 and CDR2: LNHDA, SQIVND (reference sequence). The CDR3 runs to 15 residues. CDR3 coding DNA: TGTGCCAGTAACCGGAGACAGGGGGGAACCGGGGAGCTGTTTTTT. Its protein product is CASNRRQGGTGELFF.

This chain links TRBV13 with TRBJ1-3; the D is unclear. There are 13 residues in the CDR3. The V and J ends lost 5 bases and 3 bases respectively, with 8 bases between them. Germline assignment: CDR1 PRHDT and CDR2 FYEKMQ (reference sequence). The CDR3 DNA reads as TGTGCCAGCAGCCCGACTGATGGAAACACCATATATTTT. Protein product: CASSPTDGNTIYF.

A few counts support this clone. The chain combines TRBV2 with TRBJ2-7; the D gene is possibly TRBD1 (6 bases). V was pared by 4 bases and J by 5 bases, with 21 bases between. Germline CDR1 reads SNHLY; CDR2 reads FYNNEI. The CDR3 is made up of 16 amino acids. CDR3 DNA sequence: TGTGCCAGCAGTGCCAGCCTCTCCAGGGGAAGGGACGAGCAGTACTTC. Protein product: CASSASLSRGRDEQYF.

This clone was detected once. The CDR3 nucleotides are TGCGCCAGCAGCCCACCGGGCGGGGTCATTCTCGAGCAGTACTTC. This sequence encodes CASSPPGGVILEQYF. This chain joins TRBV5-1 and TRBJ2-7; the D gene is possibly TRBD2 (6 bases). The CDR3 consists of 15 residues. V dropped 4 bases and J dropped 6 bases, with 20 bases sitting between them. Per the germline V gene, CDR1 is SGHRS and CDR2 is YFSETQ.

This clone was observed a few times. This rearrangement joins TRBV12-3 or TRBV12-4 to TRBJ1-1; a weak D match, TRBD1 (5 bases). Trimming cost V 5 bases and J 2 bases, with 9 bases left between them. The CDR3 loop spans 13 amino acids. For the CDR3, the DNA is TGTGCCAGCAGTACGACAGAAAACACTGAAGCTTTCTTT. Amino acid sequence: CASSTTENTEAFF.

The rearrangement uses TRBV5-1 and TRBJ1-3; 7 nucleotides line up with TRBD1. V was clipped by 4 bases and J by 1 base; unmatched bases: 5. From germline, CDR1 is SGHRS and CDR2 YFSETQ. This CDR3 has 15 amino acids. CDR3 nucleotide sequence: TGCGCCAGCAGCACCGGGACAGTTTCTGGAAACACCATATATTTT. Encoded protein: CASSTGTVSGNTIYF.

The chain is built from TRBV5-4 and TRBJ2-5; a weak D match, TRBD1 (6 bases). The CDR3 has 15 amino acids. The germline gives CDR1 SGHNT, CDR2 YYREEE (reference sequence). Trimming pared 4 bases from V and 4 bases from J, leaving 17 bases between. For the CDR3, the DNA is TGTGCCAGCAGCGCAATGGGGGACATCGGAGAGACCCAGTACTTC. It is translated as CASSAMGDIGETQYF.

The count of this clone is one. The rearrangement links TRBV5-4 to TRBJ2-7; D is ambiguous. In germline, CDR1 is SGHNT, CDR2 YYREEE (reference sequence). The germline V and J ends were trimmed by 2 bases and 7 bases, with 16 bases remaining between them. The CDR3 spans 14 residues. The chain's CDR3 is CASSLAGSPVEQYF. CDR3 DNA sequence: TGTGCCAGCAGCTTAGCCGGGTCCCCTGTAGAGCAGTACTTC.

This chain joins TRBV5-5 and TRBJ2-7; 9 bases are a match to TRBD2. V gave up 5 bases and J gave up 2 bases; unmatched junction bases: 8. The CDR3 covers 15 residues. CDR1 is SGHKS, CDR2 YYEKEE, per germline (reference sequence). The CDR3 coding sequence is TGTGCCAGCAGTCGCAGCGGGGGGTCCACCTACGAGCAGTACTTC. Translating it yields CASSRSGGSTYEQYF.